This T cell receptor (beta chain) came from a study of Graves' ophthalmopathy and Graves' hyperthyroidism. Study details: A follow-up of 18 months without ophthalmopathy meant that hyperthyroidism was stable. Findings and limits, study-wide: The model predicted ophthalmopathy progression with around 69% sensitivity and less than 85% specificity. Also, most clonotypes expanded in the thyroid above 0.001 frequency appeared in blood.

Diagnostic conclusions were grounded in clinical symptoms, serum thyroxine, TRAb, thyroid ultrasound and orbital computed tomography. In this sample, this clonotype turned up a few times. Its antigen is still unknown. CDR3 length: 9 amino acids. CDR1 is SQVTM and CDR2 is ANQGSEA in the germline V gene. Trimming removed 8 bases from V and 7 bases from J, with 8 bases in between. The authors amplified TCR beta CDR3 regions from RNA transcripts. RT-PCR in the first round used HTBI primers; a second-round multiplex PCR followed. One entry per CDR3 protein results from TCRdb running MiXCR on the multiplex PCR reads. The sample lists over a million distinct CDR3 sequences, about 40% seen once, with over 8.5% in the top ten.

The clonotype was recovered from an adult man with Graves' hyperthyroidism. The V gene is TRBV29-1, the J gene TRBJ1-2; no firm D call. The sample taken for sequencing was peripheral blood or thyroid tissue (not recorded which). CDR3 residues: CSPPRGYTF. Here the CDR3 DNA reads TGCAGCCCCCCCCGTGGCTACACCTTC.